This T cell receptor (beta chain) is drawn from a study of blood T cells in healthy people across ages (dated by TCRdb to between 2014 and 2016). For the wider study: In model experiments, template switching captured about one uniquely barcoded TCR beta cDNA molecule for every two T cells. To track age-related changes in TCR beta repertoire diversity, the study relied on deep sequencing normalized with unique cDNA molecular identifiers. Using the same blood draw, the study looked at two additional independent replicas of 1 million unique cDNA reads for two donors, one aged 18 to 30 and the other aged 80 or older. Donors were grouped into four age groups: young (average approximately 16 years), middle-aged (39), aged (around 60) and long-lived (approximately 82). To avoid experimental bias, donors of different ages were distributed randomly across sequencing lanes.

The library was prepared using 5' RACE. The sequencer was an Illumina HiSeq 2500. The second PCR ran for roughly 7 to 12 cycles and used a J-beta primer mix along with a sample-barcoded 5' primer. A template-switch 5' adaptor carrying 12 random nucleotides introduced a unique molecular identifier onto each TCR beta cDNA molecule. At least 2.5 million CDR3-containing paired-end reads were obtained from each sample. First-strand cDNA synthesis was performed from all RNA using the Mint cDNA synthesis kit, with priming by a TRBC-specific oligonucleotide. Following uracil-DNA glycosylase treatment, all cDNA underwent a first 18-cycle PCR with the universal primers M1SS and BC2_uni_R. Concerning the study's data processing: Each sample was normalized by randomly selecting 1 million high-quality reads, each carrying a distinct molecular identifier. Reads sharing molecular identifiers were discarded rather than binned into consensus sequences. MiTCR, with a Q25 quality threshold and the strictest error-elimination algorithm, was used for CDR3 identification, clonotype clustering and error correction. A nonparametric unseen species model using Euler transformation provided a lower-bound estimate of total TCR beta diversity. Clones were called with MiXCR by TCRdb after fastp trimmed the public reads at Q25, and only in-frame beta chains were retained. Rows matching on CDR3 protein sequence are summarized as one entry with the most common DNA and genes. These V and J calls are TCRdb output, not the study's own analysis. The sample records approximately 1.5 million distinct CDR3 sequences, 35% to 45% of which are singletons. The ten biggest clones cover less than 5% of the sample.

This clonotype was detected a few times. Its antigen target is currently unknown. The sample holds no much larger clone one base away, and base qualities are not on file. From the germline V gene, CDR1 is MNHEY and CDR2 is SVGEGT. The CDR3, cysteine through phenylalanine, is 13 amino acids long. Only CDR3 DNA is held: 39 bases, read in frame from base 1. V gives up 2 bases and J gives up 7 bases, and the segment between their germline ends measures 8 bases. The approximately 39 donors, aged roughly 6 to 95 years, were systemically healthy Caucasian individuals from Russia. Each donor gave 9 to 10 milliliters of peripheral blood, collected into EDTA-treated Vacutainer tubes. PBMCs were isolated by Ficoll-Paque density-gradient centrifugation, with at least 6 million obtained per sample. Trizol reagent was used to extract total RNA from the PBMCs, yielding at least 5.5 micrograms per sample. For every donor, flow cytometry on a PBMC aliquot measured the percentage of naive CD45RAhigh/CD27high T cells.

The paper as a whole reports these results and caveats: A strong correlation was found between observed TCR beta diversity and the percentage of naive T cells measured by flow cytometry. The long-lived group showed more naive CD4+ T cells, fewer expanded clones and increased TCR diversity than the aged group, suggesting age selection. Bulk unsorted PBMC profiling prevented conclusive comparison of naive and antigen-experienced compartments. Estimates of total diversity from one million sequenced T cells were regarded as lower bounds and underestimates. The CMV infection status of donors was not known, potentially confounding age-related changes in expanded clonotypes. As age increased, observed TCR beta diversity per million T cells dropped in a roughly linear way, and a significant reduction was already evident by age 40.

This TCR was recovered from a woman aged 18-29 years in good health. Sequenced sample: blood. The V gene is TRBV6-2 or TRBV6-3 and the J gene is TRBJ1-4; the D gene identity is not certain. CDR3 loop: CASSYVAAEKLFF. The nucleotides read TGTGCCAGCAGTTACGTGGCAGCTGAAAAACTGTTTTTT.